What follows are 32 T cell receptor beta chains derived from one specimen sequenced in a study of cytomegalovirus exposure and HLA in healthy donors. Primers: 60 Vbeta forward and 13 Jbeta reverse. The method was immunoSEQ multiplex PCR; TCRdb's version includes in-frame clones alone and lacks a portion of them. The profile shows about 150,000 clones, less than 85% of them singletons. The sequencing input was PBMCs. The receptors were gathered from a boy between 2 and 10 years old in good health and CMV-seronegative.

The chain recombines TRBV15 with TRBJ2-7, with D possibly TRBD1 on 5 matching bases. V was pared by 3 bases and J by 1 base, with 7 bases between. This CDR3 has 13 amino acids. Germline V lookup: CDR1 LNHNV, CDR2 YYDKDF (reference sequence). CDR3 sequence reads: CATSRGLSYEQYV. The CDR3 coding sequence is TGTGCCACCAGCAGGGGGCTTTCCTACGAGCAGTACGTC.

A word on this clone: Within the sample, other DNA sequences also encode this same CDR3. The CDR3 region has the DNA TGTGCCAGCGCTCTAGCGGGGGCGTACCAAGAGACCCAGTACTTC. Its translation: CASALAGAYQETQYF. The chain is built from TRBV2 and TRBJ2-5, with 10 bases aligning to TRBD2. Trimming removed 8 bases from V and 0 bases from J; junction bases left unmatched: 6. From germline, CDR1 is SNHLY and CDR2 FYNNEI. The CDR3 is made up of 15 amino acids.

The rearrangement uses TRBV28 and TRBJ1-5; D might be TRBD1 (5 bases). The germline V gene has CDR1 MDHEN and CDR2 SYDVKM. CDR3 length: 15 amino acids. The V and J ends lost 2 bases and 6 bases respectively, with 14 bases between them. The CDR3 here is CASSLGAPNGQPQHF. CDR3 nucleotides: TGTGCCAGCAGTTTAGGGGCCCCCAATGGTCAGCCCCAGCATTTT.

The chain joins TRBV5-1 to TRBJ2-1, with TRBD2 matching 9 bases. This CDR3 has 17 residues. Germline V lookup: CDR1 SGHRS, CDR2 YFSETQ. The V gene end was trimmed by 0 bases and the J gene end by 2 bases; junction bases not matched to a gene: 6. CDR3 amino acids: CASSLDPSGDPYNEQFF. The CDR3 nucleotides read TGCGCCAGCAGCTTGGATCCTAGCGGGGATCCCTACAATGAGCAGTTCTTC.

V is TRBV6-5 and J is TRBJ2-7, with 11 bases lining up with TRBD1. J lost 3 bases, V lost 6 bases, and 4 bases had no gene match. The germline CDR1 and CDR2 sequences are MNHEY and SVGAGI. There are 14 residues in the CDR3. The CDR3 here is CASRRTGGIYEQYF. The CDR3 DNA sequence: TGTGCCAGCAGGCGGACAGGGGGCATCTACGAGCAGTACTTC.

The chain links TRBV28 to TRBJ2-1; 7 bases map to TRBD2. Germline loops: CDR1 MDHEN, CDR2 SYDVKM. The CDR3 runs 15 residues. The trim removed 5 bases at V and 2 bases at J, leaving 6 bases unmatched. The CDR3 coding sequence is TGTGCCAGCAGTACCGGACTAGGCGCCTACAATGAGCAGTTCTTC. Protein sequence: CASSTGLGAYNEQFF. Together with reference TRBV28 and TRBJ2-1, the CDR3 gives the full variable domain: DVKVTQSSRYLVKRTGEKVFLECVQDMDHENMFWYRQDPGLGLRLIYFSYDVKMKEKGDIPEGYSVSREKKERFSLILESASTNQTSMYLCASSTGLGAYNEQFFGPGTRLTVL.

This clone appeared a few times. The chain recombines TRBV6-5 with TRBJ1-1; D remains ambiguous. In germline, CDR1 is MNHEY, CDR2 SVGAGI. The CDR3 covers 13 residues. V dropped 8 bases and J dropped 0 bases, with 10 bases sitting between them. CDR3 residues: CASLRGMNTEAFF. CDR3 coding DNA: TGTGCCAGCCTGAGAGGGATGAACACTGAAGCTTTCTTT.

V usage is TRBV5-4 and J usage is TRBJ2-3; 7 positions agree with TRBD2. The junction had 5 bases not matched to a gene; V was cut back by 7 bases and J by 0 bases. Germline CDR1 and CDR2: SGHNT and YYREEE (reference sequence). This CDR3 region has 14 residues. The CDR3 nucleotides read TGTGCCAGCGGGGGGGGACCAAGCACAGATACGCAGTATTTT. Translated, it gives CASGGGPSTDTQYF.

The chain has TRBV11-2 and TRBJ1-3; the D gene is possibly TRBD1 (6 bases). CDR1 is SGHAT, CDR2 FQNNGV, per germline. The CDR3 has 16 amino acids. V shed 0 bases and J shed 3 bases, with 12 bases lying between them. The CDR3 sequence: CASSLDPRGRGNTIYF. In nucleotides, the CDR3 is TGTGCCAGCAGCTTAGACCCGCGGGGGCGTGGAAACACCATATATTTT.

The rearrangement uses TRBV27 and TRBJ2-2, with 8 bases lining up with TRBD2. This CDR3 has 21 amino acids. Looked up from germline, CDR1 is MNHEY and CDR2 is SMNVEV (reference sequence). The ends lost 4 bases at V and 0 bases at J; junction bases unmatched: 19. The chain's CDR3 is CASSSPLSGGRPFANTGELFF. The CDR3 region has the DNA TGTGCCAGCAGTTCCCCTCTGAGCGGGGGTCGCCCGTTCGCGAACACCGGGGAGCTGTTTTTT.

The count of this clone is one. This sequence joins TRBV6-6 and TRBJ2-2, with D possibly matching TRBD1 (5 bases). This CDR3 contains 14 residues. Germline CDR1 is MNHNY and CDR2 is SVGAGI (reference sequence). V lost 0 bases and J lost 8, with 10 bases in between. Here the CDR3 reads CASSYSGLEGELFF. In DNA form, the CDR3 reads TGTGCCAGCAGTTACTCGGGGCTAGAGGGGGAGCTGTTTTTT.

This clone was picked up one time. The chain joins TRBV7-9 to TRBJ1-3; D call uncertain. CDR1 SEHNR and CDR2 FQNEAQ come from the germline V gene (reference sequence). This CDR3 contains 16 residues. Trimming removed 1 base from V and 2 bases from J, with 12 bases in between. The CDR3: CASSLVVGGTGNTIYF. CDR3 DNA sequence: TGTGCCAGCAGCTTAGTCGTTGGAGGGACTGGAAACACCATATATTTT.

The rearrangement links TRBV29-1 to TRBJ2-2, with TRBD1 matching 11 bases. Germline-derived CDR1 and CDR2 are SQVTM and ANQGSEA. Trimming cost V 0 bases and J 6 bases; bases outside gene matches: 6. The CDR3 spans 16 residues. CDR3 amino acids: CSVEDKDRGRAGELFF. The CDR3 DNA sequence: TGCAGCGTTGAAGATAAGGACAGGGGGCGCGCCGGGGAGCTGTTTTTT.

The chain uses TRBV6-5 and TRBJ2-7; 9 positions match TRBD1. The CDR3 loop spans 11 amino acids. Germline CDR1 and CDR2: MNHEY and SVGAGI. The V gene end was trimmed by 8 bases and the J gene end by 6 bases; junction bases not matched to a gene: 2. CDR3 bases: TGTGCCAGCCGACAGGGGGGCGAGCAGTACTTC. It encodes CASRQGGEQYF.

The chain uses TRBV4-1 and TRBJ1-1, with D uncertain. The germline gives CDR1 MGHRA, CDR2 YSYEKL. Trimming left V 2 bases short and J 4 bases short, with 14 bases between. The CDR3 is 15 amino acids. The DNA for the CDR3 is TGCGCCAGCAGCCAACCAAGCTCGGGGTTCACTGAAGCTTTCTTT. It translates to CASSQPSSGFTEAFF.

The rearrangement joins TRBV19 to TRBJ2-2; a possible D gene is TRBD1 (5 bases). Germline V gene lookup returns CDR1 LNHDA and CDR2 SQIVND (reference sequence). V was pared by 8 bases and J by 3 bases, with 13 bases between. The CDR3 is 14 residues long. The CDR3 sequence is CASHLDRDTGELFF. CDR3 bases: TGTGCCAGTCATCTTGACAGAGACACCGGGGAGCTGTTTTTT.

The V call is TRBV7-2, the J call TRBJ1-2; the match to TRBD1 covers 8 bases. V dropped 3 bases and J dropped 10; count of bases not matched to a gene: 10. The CDR3 spans 14 residues. Germline CDR1 is SGHTA and CDR2 is FQGNSA. The CDR3 reads CASSFSTGDGDYTF. CDR3 DNA sequence: TGTGCCAGCAGCTTCTCGACAGGGGATGGTGACTACACCTTC.

The chain carries TRBV5-4 and TRBJ2-7, with TRBD1 identical over 7 bases. This CDR3 has 14 amino acids. CDR1 is SGHNT, CDR2 YYREEE, per germline (reference sequence). After removal of 4 bases from V and 6 bases from J, the junction contained 10 bases not matched to a gene. DNA for the CDR3: TGTGCCAGCAGCGGCCAAACAGGGGTGTTCGAGCAGTACTTC. It yields the protein CASSGQTGVFEQYF.

V gene TRBV11-2 combines with J gene TRBJ1-4, with TRBD1 matching 7 bases. V lost 5 bases and J lost 6; bases outside the gene matches: 6. Germline V gene lookup returns CDR1 SGHAT and CDR2 FQNNGV. The CDR3 is 14 residues long. CDR3 loop: CASSPRDSHEKLFF. The CDR3 nucleotides are TGTGCCAGCAGCCCCCGGGACAGCCATGAAAAACTGTTTTTT.

The chain joins TRBV27 to TRBJ2-7, with TRBD1 as a possible D gene (6 bases). Trimming cost V 5 bases and J 1 base, with 18 bases left between them. CDR3 length: 16 amino acids. CDR1 and CDR2 from the germline V gene are MNHEY and SMNVEV (reference sequence). In DNA, the CDR3 is TGTGCCAGCAGTCCGCGGAAGACAGGACCGTCCTACGAGCAGTACGTC. Its translation is CASSPRKTGPSYEQYV.

CDR3 in DNA: TGTGCCAGCAGCGCAGCCGAGCGTTCACCCCTCCACTTT. Protein product: CASSAAERSPLHF. This chain links TRBV5-8 with TRBJ1-6; unclear D gene. Germline CDR1 is SGHTS and CDR2 is YDEGEE. This CDR3 has 13 residues. Trimming left V 4 bases short and J 9 bases short, with 11 bases between.

This clone occurred once. CDR3 DNA sequence: TGTGCCAGCAGCCCCCTTTCCGAGCAGTTCTTC. Translating gives CASSPLSEQFF. The chain recombines TRBV5-8 with TRBJ2-1; the D is unclear. V lost 4 bases to trimming and J lost 10 bases, with 9 bases between them. This CDR3 is built from 11 residues. Per the germline V gene, CDR1 is SGHTS and CDR2 is YDEGEE.

The gene calls are TRBV5-4 and TRBJ2-3; the D gene is possibly TRBD2 (5 bases). Trimming pared 3 bases from V and 3 bases from J, leaving 8 bases between. CDR3 length: 13 amino acids. Germline CDR1 SGHNT, CDR2 YYREEE (reference sequence). This CDR3 is CASSSRGTDTQYF. The CDR3 bases are TGTGCCAGCAGCTCCCGGGGAACAGATACGCAGTATTTT.

The CDR3 protein is CASSSGRGLYEQYV. The CDR3 coding sequence is TGTGCCAGCAGCAGTGGACGGGGACTCTACGAGCAGTACGTC. V usage is TRBV5-4 and J usage is TRBJ2-7, with D maybe TRBD2 (6 bases). This CDR3 is built from 14 residues. The V and J ends lost 4 bases and 3 bases respectively, with 14 bases between them. Germline V gene sequence: CDR1 SGHNT, CDR2 YYREEE (reference sequence).

J is TRBJ2-1 and V is TRBV6-1; 7 positions agree with TRBD2. Germline CDR1 reads MNHNS; CDR2 reads SASEGT. Unmatched junction bases numbered 11, after V lost 9 bases and J lost 3 bases. This CDR3 region has 15 residues. The CDR3, as DNA: TGTGCCAGTACCAAACTCGCGGGGGTCTACAATGAGCAGTTCTTC. Its translation is CASTKLAGVYNEQFF.

The chain combines TRBV5-4 with TRBJ2-5; D remains ambiguous. Trimming took 3 bases from V and 7 from J, leaving 13 bases between them. CDR1 and CDR2 from the germline V gene are SGHNT and YYREEE (reference sequence). The CDR3 totals 13 residues. Written as DNA, the CDR3 is TGTGCCAGCAGCTCCCAGGATTCCGGGACCCAGTACTTC. It codes for CASSSQDSGTQYF.

The chain joins TRBV6-5 to TRBJ1-6; TRBD1 matches at 8 bases. The length of the CDR3 is 13 residues. CDR1 is MNHEY, CDR2 SVGAGI, per germline. V shed 7 bases and J 7 bases; nucleotides not matched to a gene: 3. CDR3 in DNA: TGTGCCAGCACGAGACAGGGGAATTCACCCCTCCACTTT. Translating it yields CASTRQGNSPLHF.

V usage is TRBV5-4 and J usage is TRBJ1-2; D possibly corresponds to TRBD1 (6 bases). The germline gives CDR1 SGHNT, CDR2 YYREEE (reference sequence). V lost 4 bases to trimming and J lost 14 bases, with 27 bases between them. There are 15 residues in the CDR3. The CDR3 spells CASSPQRTAVGLHTF. The DNA of the CDR3 is TGTGCCAGCAGCCCTCAACGGACAGCGGTCGGTCTTCATACCTTC.

This chain joins TRBV6-1 and TRBJ2-7; a weak D match, TRBD2 (7 bases). Per germline, CDR1 MNHNS and CDR2 SASEGT. Deletions cut 1 base from V and 5 bases from J, with 12 bases between. The CDR3 contains 14 residues. The CDR3 reads CASSEGGGDHEQYF. CDR3 nucleotides: TGTGCCAGCAGTGAAGGAGGGGGGGATCACGAGCAGTACTTC.

In its sample, this clone was seen a few times. The chain uses TRBV7-2 and TRBJ1-5; possibly TRBD1 for D (5 bases). Germline V gene sequence: CDR1 SGHTA, CDR2 FQGNSA. Deletions cut 1 base from V and 4 bases from J, with 8 bases between. This CDR3 contains 14 residues. CDR3 region: CASSLDHRNQPQHF. The CDR3 coding sequence is TGTGCCAGCAGCTTAGATCACAGGAATCAGCCCCAGCATTTT.

The chain links TRBV5-4 to TRBJ1-2; no clear D. The ends were cut back, 5 bases at V and 9 bases at J, with 29 bases in the middle. The germline CDR1 and CDR2 sequences are SGHNT and YYREEE (reference sequence). The CDR3 runs to 17 residues. The CDR3 sequence is CASSFIPPQRPRVSYTF. CDR3 DNA: TGTGCCAGCAGTTTCATCCCCCCACAGCGGCCTCGTGTTAGCTACACCTTC.

V is TRBV5-1 and J is TRBJ1-1; TRBD1 aligns across 9 bases. Germline CDR1 and CDR2: SGHRS and YFSETQ. After removal of 4 bases from V and 0 bases from J, the junction contained 13 bases not matched to a gene. The CDR3 is 18 residues long. The CDR3 coding sequence is TGCGCCAGCAGCGAGGGAGTAGCACAGGGGGCGATGAACACTGAAGCTTTCTTT. Translation gives CASSEGVAQGAMNTEAFF. Using reference TRBV5-1 and TRBJ1-1 for the parts outside the CDR3, the full variable domain is KAGVTQTPRYLIKTRGQQVTLSCSPISGHRSVSWYQQTPGQGLQFLFEYFSETQRNKGNFPGRFSGRQFSNSRSEMNVSTLELGDSALYLCASSEGVAQGAMNTEAFFGQGTRLTVV.